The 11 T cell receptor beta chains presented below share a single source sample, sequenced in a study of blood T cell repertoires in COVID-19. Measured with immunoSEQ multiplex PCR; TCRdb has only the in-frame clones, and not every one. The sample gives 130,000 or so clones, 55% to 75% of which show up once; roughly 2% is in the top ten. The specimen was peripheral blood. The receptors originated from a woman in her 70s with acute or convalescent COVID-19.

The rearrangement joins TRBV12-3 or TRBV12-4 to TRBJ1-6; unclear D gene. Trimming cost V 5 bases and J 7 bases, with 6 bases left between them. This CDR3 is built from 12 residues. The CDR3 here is CASSLPNSPLHF. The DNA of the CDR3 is TGTGCCAGCAGTCTACCAAATTCACCCCTCCACTTT.

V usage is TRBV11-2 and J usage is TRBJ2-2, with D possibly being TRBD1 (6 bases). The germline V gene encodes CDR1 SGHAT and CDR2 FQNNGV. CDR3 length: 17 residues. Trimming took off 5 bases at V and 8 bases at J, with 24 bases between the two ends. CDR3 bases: TGTGCCAGCAGCCCGGACAGAGCCTCTTTTGGTACTGGGGAGCTGTTTTTT. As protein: CASSPDRASFGTGELFF.

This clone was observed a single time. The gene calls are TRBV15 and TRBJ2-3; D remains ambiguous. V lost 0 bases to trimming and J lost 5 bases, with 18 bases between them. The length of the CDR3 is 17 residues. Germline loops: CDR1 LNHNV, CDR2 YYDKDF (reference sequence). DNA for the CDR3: TGTGCCACCAGCAGAGAGGTAGCCTCTCCCTCAGAAGATACGCAGTATTTT. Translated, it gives CATSREVASPSEDTQYF.

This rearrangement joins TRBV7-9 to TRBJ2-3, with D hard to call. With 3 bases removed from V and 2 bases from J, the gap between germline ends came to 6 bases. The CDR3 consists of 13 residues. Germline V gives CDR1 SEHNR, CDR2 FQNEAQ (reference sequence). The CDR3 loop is CASSFYTTDTQYF. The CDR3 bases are TGTGCCAGCAGCTTTTACACCACAGATACGCAGTATTTT.

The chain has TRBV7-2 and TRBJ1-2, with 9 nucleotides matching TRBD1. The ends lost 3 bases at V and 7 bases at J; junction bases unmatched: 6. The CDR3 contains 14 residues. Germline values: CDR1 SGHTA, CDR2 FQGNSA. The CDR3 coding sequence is TGTGCCAGCAGCTTCCGGGGACAGGGTCCTGGCTACACCTTC. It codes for CASSFRGQGPGYTF. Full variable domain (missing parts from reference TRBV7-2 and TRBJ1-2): GAGVSQSPSNKVTEKGKDVELRCDPISGHTALYWYRQSLGQGLEFLIYFQGNSAPDKSGLPSDRFSAERTGGSVSTLTIQRTQQEDSAVYLCASSFRGQGPGYTFGSGTRLTVV.

The chain's CDR3 is CASSPPIGTQTHEQYF. CDR3 DNA: TGTGCCAGCTCACCACCCATCGGGACTCAAACCCACGAGCAGTACTTC. This chain connects TRBV18 to TRBJ2-7, with a tentative D call TRBD2 (6 bases). This CDR3 region has 16 residues. V shed 0 bases and J shed 5 bases, with 17 bases lying between them. Germline V gene data show CDR1 as KGHSH and CDR2 as LQKENI.

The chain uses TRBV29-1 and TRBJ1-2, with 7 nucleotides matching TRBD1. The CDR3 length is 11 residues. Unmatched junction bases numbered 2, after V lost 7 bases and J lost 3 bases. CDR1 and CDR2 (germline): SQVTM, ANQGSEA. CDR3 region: CSATGDYGYTF. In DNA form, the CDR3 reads TGCAGCGCTACAGGGGACTATGGCTACACCTTC.

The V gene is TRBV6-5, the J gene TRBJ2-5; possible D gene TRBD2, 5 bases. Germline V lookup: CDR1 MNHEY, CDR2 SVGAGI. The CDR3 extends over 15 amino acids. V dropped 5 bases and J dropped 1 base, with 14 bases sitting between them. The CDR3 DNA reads TGTGCCAGCAGTCCCCTCGGGCGGGTCCAAGAGACCCAGTACTTC. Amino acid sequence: CASSPLGRVQETQYF.

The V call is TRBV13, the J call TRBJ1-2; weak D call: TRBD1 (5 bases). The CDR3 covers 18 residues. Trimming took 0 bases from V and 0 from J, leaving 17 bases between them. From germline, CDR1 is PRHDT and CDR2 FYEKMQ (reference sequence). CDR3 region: CASSLGPQGIVANYGYTF. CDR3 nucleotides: TGTGCCAGCAGCTTAGGCCCCCAGGGAATAGTAGCTAACTATGGCTACACCTTC.

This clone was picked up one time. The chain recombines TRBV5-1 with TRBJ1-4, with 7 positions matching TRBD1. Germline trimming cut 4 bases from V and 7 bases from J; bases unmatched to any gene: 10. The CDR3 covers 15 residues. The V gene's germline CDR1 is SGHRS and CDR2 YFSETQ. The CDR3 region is CASSVNDRESEKLFF. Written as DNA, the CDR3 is TGCGCCAGCAGCGTCAACGACAGGGAATCTGAAAAACTGTTTTTT.

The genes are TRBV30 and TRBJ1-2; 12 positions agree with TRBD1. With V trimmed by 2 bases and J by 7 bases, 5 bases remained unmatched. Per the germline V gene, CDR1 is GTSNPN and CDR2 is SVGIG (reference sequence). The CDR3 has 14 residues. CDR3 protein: CAWSRDRGRSGYTF. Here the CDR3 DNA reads TGTGCCTGGAGTCGGGACAGGGGGCGGAGTGGCTACACCTTC.